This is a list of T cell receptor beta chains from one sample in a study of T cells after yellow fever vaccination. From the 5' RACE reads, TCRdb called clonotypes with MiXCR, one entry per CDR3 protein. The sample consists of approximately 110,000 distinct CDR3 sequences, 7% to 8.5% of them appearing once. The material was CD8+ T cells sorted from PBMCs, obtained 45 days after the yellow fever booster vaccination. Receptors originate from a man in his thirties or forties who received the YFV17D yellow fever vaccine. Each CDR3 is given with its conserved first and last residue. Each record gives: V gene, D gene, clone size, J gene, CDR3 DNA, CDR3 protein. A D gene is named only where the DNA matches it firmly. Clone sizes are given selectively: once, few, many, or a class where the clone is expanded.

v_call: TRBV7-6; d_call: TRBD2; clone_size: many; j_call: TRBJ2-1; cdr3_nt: TGTGCCAGCAGCGCGACTAGCGGGGTTTCCTACAATGAGCAGTTCTTC; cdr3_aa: CASSATSGVSYNEQFF
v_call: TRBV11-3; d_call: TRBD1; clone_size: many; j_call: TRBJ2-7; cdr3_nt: TGTGCCAGCAGCTTCGGACAGGGAAGCGAGCAGTACTTC; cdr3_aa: CASSFGQGSEQYF
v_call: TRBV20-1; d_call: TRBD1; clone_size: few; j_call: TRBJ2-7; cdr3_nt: TGCAGTGCTAGATCTCTGGACAGGGCAACTCTGGCCGAGCAGTACTTC; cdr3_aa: CSARSLDRATLAEQYF
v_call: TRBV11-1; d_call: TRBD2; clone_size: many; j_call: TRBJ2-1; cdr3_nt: TGTGCCAGCAGCCCTCGCTTGACTAGCGGGAGGGCGAGCTCCTACAATGAGCAGTTCTTC; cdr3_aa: CASSPRLTSGRASSYNEQFF
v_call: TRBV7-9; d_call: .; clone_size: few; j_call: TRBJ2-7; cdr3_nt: TGTGCCAGCCGCAAGGTCTCAGCCTACGAGCAGTACTTC; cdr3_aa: CASRKVSAYEQYF
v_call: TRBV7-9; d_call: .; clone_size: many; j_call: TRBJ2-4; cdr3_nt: TGTGCCAGCAGCTCGAGACTAGGTGACAACATTCAGTACTTC; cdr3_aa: CASSSRLGDNIQYF
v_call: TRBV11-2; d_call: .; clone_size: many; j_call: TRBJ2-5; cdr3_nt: TGTGCCAGCAGCTTAATCCCAAGCGGCTTTCAGGGAGAGACCCAGTACTTC; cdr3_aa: CASSLIPSGFQGETQYF
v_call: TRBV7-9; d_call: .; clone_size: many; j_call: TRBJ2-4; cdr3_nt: TGTGCCAGCAGCTTCCCAGGGGTAAACATTCAGTACTTC; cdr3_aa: CASSFPGVNIQYF
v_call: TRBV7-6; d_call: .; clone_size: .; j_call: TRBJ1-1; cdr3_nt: TGTGCCAGCAGCCCGGGCAGCGGTGAAGCTTTCTTT; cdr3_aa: CASSPGSGEAFF
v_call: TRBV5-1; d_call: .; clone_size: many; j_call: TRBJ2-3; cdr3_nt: TGCGCCAGCAGCCCACAGTCAGATACGCAGTATTTT; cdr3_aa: CASSPQSDTQYF
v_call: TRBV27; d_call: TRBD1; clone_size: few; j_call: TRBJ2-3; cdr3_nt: TGTGCCAGCGGGACAGAACTTGAAGATACGCAGTATTTT; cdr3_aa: CASGTELEDTQYF
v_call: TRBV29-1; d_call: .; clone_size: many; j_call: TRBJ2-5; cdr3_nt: TGCAGCGTTGAATACGGCACCAACCAAGAGACCCAGTACTTC; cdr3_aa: CSVEYGTNQETQYF
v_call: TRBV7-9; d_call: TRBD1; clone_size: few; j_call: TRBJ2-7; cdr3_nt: TGTGCCAGCAGCCGGACAGGGGTCGAGCAGTACTTC; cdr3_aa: CASSRTGVEQYF
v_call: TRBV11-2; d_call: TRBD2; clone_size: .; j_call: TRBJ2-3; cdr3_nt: TGTGCCAGCAGCTTAGATCCTCGGGAGGCAGGCACAGATACGCAGTATTTT; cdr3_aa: CASSLDPREAGTDTQYF
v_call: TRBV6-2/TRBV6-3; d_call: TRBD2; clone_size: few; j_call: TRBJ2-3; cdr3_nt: TGTGCCAGCAGTTACTCCCGGACTAGCGGGAGTACAGATACGCAGTATTTT; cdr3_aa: CASSYSRTSGSTDTQYF
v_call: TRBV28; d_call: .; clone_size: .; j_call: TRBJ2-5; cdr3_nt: TGTGCCAGGGTCGACGGAGAAGAGACCCAGTACTTC; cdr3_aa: CARVDGEETQYF
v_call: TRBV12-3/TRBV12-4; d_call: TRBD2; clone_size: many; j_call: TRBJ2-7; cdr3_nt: TGTGCCAGCAGTTTCTGGTCTCCGGGAGGGCCGTCCGGCGAGCAGTACTTC; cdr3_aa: CASSFWSPGGPSGEQYF
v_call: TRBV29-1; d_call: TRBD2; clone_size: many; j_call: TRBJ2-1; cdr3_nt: TGCAGCGTTGAGGGACTAGCGGGAGGACCTACCTACAATGAGCAGTTCTTC; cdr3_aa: CSVEGLAGGPTYNEQFF
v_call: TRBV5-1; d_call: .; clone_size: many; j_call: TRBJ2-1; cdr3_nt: TGCGCCAGCAGCCCGGGCGCCGAGCAGTTCTTC; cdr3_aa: CASSPGAEQFF
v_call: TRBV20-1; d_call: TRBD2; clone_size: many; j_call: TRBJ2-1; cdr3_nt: TGCAGTGCTAGACAGGGACTAGCGGGAGTGGAGCAGTTCTTC; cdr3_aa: CSARQGLAGVEQFF
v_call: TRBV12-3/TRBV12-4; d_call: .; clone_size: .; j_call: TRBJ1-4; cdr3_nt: TGTGCCAGCAGTTCTACTCCGGGGGTGGAGCGAAAACTGTTTTTT; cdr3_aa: CASSSTPGVERKLFF
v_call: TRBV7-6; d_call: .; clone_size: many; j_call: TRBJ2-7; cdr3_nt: TGTGCCAGCAGCTTAGGGACAGCGGCTTCCTACGAGCAGTACTTC; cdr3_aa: CASSLGTAASYEQYF
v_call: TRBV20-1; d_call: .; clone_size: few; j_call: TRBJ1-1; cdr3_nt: TGCAGTGCCCGAGAGGCGGGGACTACTGAAGCTTTCTTT; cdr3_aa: CSAREAGTTEAFF
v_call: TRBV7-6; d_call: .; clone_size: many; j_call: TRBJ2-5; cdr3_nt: TGTGCCAGCAGGCTAGCAGTTCAAGAGACCCAGTACTTC; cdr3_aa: CASRLAVQETQYF
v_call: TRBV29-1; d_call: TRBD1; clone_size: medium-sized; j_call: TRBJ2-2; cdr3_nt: TGCAGCGTTGCTGACAGGGTCACCGGGGAGCTGTTTTTT; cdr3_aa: CSVADRVTGELFF
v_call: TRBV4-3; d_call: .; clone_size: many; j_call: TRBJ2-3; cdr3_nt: TGCGCCAGCAGCCAAGGGAGGTCGAGCACAGATACGCAGTATTTT; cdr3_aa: CASSQGRSSTDTQYF
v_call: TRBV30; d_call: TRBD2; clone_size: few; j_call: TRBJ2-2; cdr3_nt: TGTGCCTGGAGTTCCTGGCGGGAGTCCACCGGGGAGCTGTTTTTT; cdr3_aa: CAWSSWRESTGELFF
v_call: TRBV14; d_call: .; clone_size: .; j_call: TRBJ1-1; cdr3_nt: TGTGCCAGCAGCCAAGCGGTGACGGCACGGGGCAGGGACTTT; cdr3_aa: CASSQAVTARGRDF
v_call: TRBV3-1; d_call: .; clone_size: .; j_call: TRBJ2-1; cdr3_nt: TGTGCCAGCAGGTCCGGGGACTCCTACAATGAGCAGTTCTTC; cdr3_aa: CASRSGDSYNEQFF
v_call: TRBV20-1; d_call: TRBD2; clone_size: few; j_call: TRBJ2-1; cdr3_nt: TGCAGCACGCCGGGACTAGCGGGACTGGCTAGCTGGGGTGAGCAGTTCTTC; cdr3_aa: CSTPGLAGLASWGEQFF
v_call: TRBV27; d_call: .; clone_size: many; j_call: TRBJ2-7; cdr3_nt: TGTGCCAGCAGTTTCGGGGCAACGTCCTACGAGCAGTACTTC; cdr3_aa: CASSFGATSYEQYF
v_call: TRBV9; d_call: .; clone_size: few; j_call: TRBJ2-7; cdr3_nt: TGTGCCAGCAGCGCTCGGGACGGATACGAGCAGTACTTC; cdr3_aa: CASSARDGYEQYF
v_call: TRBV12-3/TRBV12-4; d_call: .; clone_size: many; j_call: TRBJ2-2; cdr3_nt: TGTGCCAGCAGTTTAGTACAAAACACCGGGGAGCTGTTTTTT; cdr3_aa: CASSLVQNTGELFF